One sample yielded the 14 T cell receptor beta chains listed below, sequenced in a study of CD8 T cells in Susac syndrome (dated by TCRdb to about 2019). Library preparation was by the immunoSEQ multiplex PCR assay. RNA was extracted using the RNeasy kit, and roughly 0.45 to 1 microgram was reverse transcribed with random hexamers. TCRdb cleaned the public reads at Q25 with fastp, built clones with MiXCR and kept in-frame beta chains. Each record represents a unique CDR3 protein, reported with the most common genes and DNA among its rows. The sample has some 200,000 distinct CDR3 sequences on record, roughly 92% of them singletons. Of the sample, less than 0.15% is held by the ten largest clones. Sequences were obtained from CD8+ T cells from PBMCs. The receptors stem from a human donor with multiple sclerosis.

Details on this clonotype: At one boundary the junction diverges from the germline segment, which might be a read error. V and J are TRBV7-3 and TRBJ2-7, with TRBD2 matching 11 bases. Germline CDR1 and CDR2: SGHTA and FQGTGA. This CDR3 region has 17 residues. The CDR3 loop reads CASNLGKRLAGNYEQYF. For the CDR3, the DNA is TGTGCCAGCAACTTAGGCAAGCGACTAGCGGGGAACTACGAGCAGTACTTC.

The chain joins TRBV2 to TRBJ2-5, with D uncertain. CDR1 and CDR2 from the germline V gene are SNHLY and FYNNEI. The length of the CDR3 is 11 residues. With 1 base removed from V and 8 bases from J, the gap between germline ends came to 5 bases. The DNA for the CDR3 is TGTGCCAGCAGTGAAGTGCAAACCCAGTACTTC. Its protein product is CASSEVQTQYF. The full variable domain, its missing parts supplied by reference TRBV2 and TRBJ2-5, is EPEVTQTPSHQVTQMGQEVILRCVPISNHLYFYWYRQILGQKVEFLVSFYNNEISEKSEIFDDQFSVERPDGSNFTLKIRSTKLEDSAMYFCASSEVQTQYFGPGTRLLVL.

The chain is built from TRBV27 and TRBJ1-5, with D uncertain. The CDR3 is 14 residues long. CDR1 and CDR2 (germline): MNHEY, SMNVEV (reference sequence). V was cut by 3 bases and J by 0 bases, with 6 bases left in between. The CDR3 reads CASSLGYSNQPQHF. DNA for the CDR3: TGTGCCAGCAGTTTGGGGTATAGCAATCAGCCCCAGCATTTT.

This clonotype was observed once. This chain uses TRBV12-3 or TRBV12-4 with TRBJ2-3, with D maybe TRBD2 (6 bases). The CDR3 totals 14 residues. The germline V and J ends were trimmed by 4 bases and 6 bases, with 14 bases remaining between them. CDR3 nucleotide sequence: TGTGCCAGCAGTTCCACTAGCTTAAGTGATACGCAGTATTTT. As protein: CASSSTSLSDTQYF.

The rearrangement uses TRBV6-2 or TRBV6-3 and TRBJ2-5; 9 bases agree with TRBD1. The CDR3 runs to 14 residues. CDR1 and CDR2 from the germline V gene are MNHEY and SVGEGT. The V and J ends lost 10 bases and 5 bases, in that order; junction bases with no gene match: 11. CDR3 sequence (DNA): TGTGCCACCGCGGGACAGGGCCTTGGGGAGACCCAGTACTTC. This encodes CATAGQGLGETQYF.

The chain is built from TRBV18 and TRBJ1-1, with a weak D call TRBD1 (6 bases). Trimming left V 0 bases short and J 4 bases short, with 9 bases between. The CDR3 covers 14 residues. Germline CDR1 reads KGHSH; CDR2 reads LQKENI. This CDR3 reads CASSPPGAGTEAFF. CDR3 sequence (DNA): TGTGCCAGCTCACCACCGGGGGCTGGCACTGAAGCTTTCTTT.

The rearrangement uses TRBV20-1 and TRBJ2-7; 7 bases fit TRBD1. CDR1 and CDR2 from the germline V gene are DFQATT and SNEGSKA (reference sequence). The CDR3 extends over 16 amino acids. V gave up 4 bases and J gave up 3 bases; unmatched junction bases: 15. The CDR3 DNA is TGCAGTGCTACCTCAACCGGGACAGCCAGAGTCTACGAGCAGTACTTC. Protein product: CSATSTGTARVYEQYF.

The chain joins TRBV19 to TRBJ2-1; D unclear. Trimming took off 5 bases at V and 0 bases at J, with 11 bases between the two ends. CDR3 length equals 15 residues. Per the germline V gene, CDR1 is LNHDA and CDR2 is SQIVND (reference sequence). In DNA form, the CDR3 reads TGTGCCAGTAGTCCATCAAGGAGCTCCTACAATGAGCAGTTCTTC. It is translated as CASSPSRSSYNEQFF.

This clonotype was recorded once. V usage is TRBV19 and J usage is TRBJ2-1, with 7 nucleotides matching TRBD2. CDR3 length: 13 amino acids. V trimming: 5 bases; J trimming: 9 bases; junction bases outside the gene matches: 7. Per germline, CDR1 LNHDA and CDR2 SQIVND (reference sequence). Written as DNA, the CDR3 is TGTGCCAGTAGTGCGGGAGACTACGGTGAGCAGTTCTTC. This codes for CASSAGDYGEQFF.

The gene calls are TRBV18 and TRBJ2-3, with D hard to call. Germline V CDR1 and CDR2: KGHSH, LQKENI. CDR3 length equals 14 residues. The germline V and J ends were trimmed by 4 bases and 1 base, with 9 bases remaining between them. The CDR3 bases are TGTGCCAGCTCACAAGGACCCGGCACAGATACGCAGTATTTT. It encodes CASSQGPGTDTQYF.

V gene TRBV15 combines with J gene TRBJ2-7; D might be TRBD1 or TRBD2, each matching 5 bases. The CDR3 consists of 14 residues. Trimming took 5 bases from V and 3 from J, leaving 14 bases between them. CDR1 and CDR2 (germline): LNHNV, YYDKDF (reference sequence). The CDR3 coding sequence is TGTGCCACCAGCCCCCCAGGGACGCTCTACGAGCAGTACTTC. It yields the protein CATSPPGTLYEQYF.

CDR3 coding DNA: TGCAGCGGCACCCCGGGACTAGCGACCGATGAGCAGTTCTTC. Translated, it gives CSGTPGLATDEQFF. J is TRBJ2-1 and V is TRBV29-1; 10 nucleotides agree with TRBD2. The ends lost 7 bases at V and 8 bases at J; junction bases unmatched: 11. The germline CDR1 and CDR2 sequences are SQVTM and ANQGSEA. CDR3 length equals 14 residues.

The J gene is TRBJ2-1, the V gene TRBV15, with D unresolved. Germline V gene data show CDR1 as LNHNV and CDR2 as YYDKDF (reference sequence). This CDR3 is 14 amino acids long. V was clipped by 1 base and J by 8 bases, with 12 bases between them. This CDR3 reads CATSRVYSIHEQFF. In nucleotides, the CDR3 is TGTGCCACCAGCAGAGTATACAGTATCCATGAGCAGTTCTTC.

This chain joins TRBV6-5 and TRBJ1-1; D call uncertain. Trimming pared 4 bases from V and 1 base from J, leaving 7 bases between. Germline values: CDR1 MNHEY, CDR2 SVGAGI. The CDR3 has 13 amino acids. This chain's CDR3 is CASSFQRNTEAFF. CDR3 in DNA: TGTGCCAGCAGTTTTCAGAGGAACACTGAAGCTTTCTTT.